The TCR beta chain described here comes from a study of OX40 agonist ivuxolimab in advanced cancers. Study at large: Antecedent anti-PD-1, anti-PD-L1 or anti-CTLA-4 therapy was permissible, with under 50% having received some. Three patients, one with hepatocellular carcinoma and two with cutaneous melanoma, achieved partial responses. Notes on the study in general: Some nonresponders likewise displayed low normalized T-cell clonal expansion.

This CDR3 comprises 12 residues. Trimming left V 1 base short and J 8 bases short, with 6 bases between. Germline V gene data show CDR1 as SEHNR and CDR2 as FQNEAQ (reference sequence). TCRdb keeps only in-frame clones here, not all; method: immunoSEQ multiplex PCR. The repertoire has about 99,000 clones, approximately 95% of them found once; the top ten carry 2% to 2.5%. This clone has a single count. What it binds is not known. The J gene is TRBJ2-1, the V gene TRBV7-9; D is unclear. The receptor was derived from an adult with an advanced solid tumor such as melanoma, head and neck, liver or kidney cancer. Sequences were derived from CD4+ or CD8+ T cells sorted from blood, sampled in a trial of the OX40 agonist ivuxolimab. CDR3 DNA: TGTGCCAGCAGCTTAGGGTTCGATGAGCAGTTCTTC. Translating it yields CASSLGFDEQFF.